This T cell receptor beta chain is from a study of shared clonotypes between healthy human individuals. CD8 cells classed as naive were CD45RO-negative and positively selected for CCR7, excluding terminally differentiated effector memory CD45RA+ cells. Only in-frame clones appear in the TCRdb table, and some are missing; sequencing was by immunoSEQ multiplex PCR. The data hold millions of clones, with over 85% observed a single time. The specimen was naive CD8+ T cells sorted from blood. The sequence came from a man between 18 and 35 years old in good health.

The CDR3 nucleotides are TGTGCCAGCAGCTTTGGGCAGGGTCTGTCCACAGATACGCAGTATTTT. Protein product: CASSFGQGLSTDTQYF. The rearrangement joins TRBV5-8 to TRBJ2-3, with a possible D match to TRBD1 (5 bases). This CDR3 spans 16 amino acids. The germline V and J ends were trimmed by 2 bases and 2 bases, with 15 bases remaining between them. Germline lookup yields CDR1 SGHTS and CDR2 YDEGEE.